This TCR beta chain was found in a study of PD-1 blockade in mismatch repair-deficient tumors. Generated by immunoSEQ multiplex PCR, the TCRdb table keeps only in-frame clones and is missing some. Of more than 20,000 clones in the sample, approximately 85% were seen once. The receptor comes from an adult with mismatch repair-deficient cancer. The specimen was peripheral blood, collected 2 weeks after starting pembrolizumab.

As DNA, the CDR3 is TGTGCCAGCAGCTTATGGGGCGGGGTGAACACCGGGGAGCTGTTTTTT. Translation: CASSLWGGVNTGELFF. The chain uses TRBV7-8 and TRBJ2-2, with D perhaps matching TRBD2 (6 bases). Germline V lookup: CDR1 SGHVS, CDR2 FQNEAQ. The CDR3 runs 16 residues. V was clipped by 2 bases and J by 1 base, with 11 bases between them.